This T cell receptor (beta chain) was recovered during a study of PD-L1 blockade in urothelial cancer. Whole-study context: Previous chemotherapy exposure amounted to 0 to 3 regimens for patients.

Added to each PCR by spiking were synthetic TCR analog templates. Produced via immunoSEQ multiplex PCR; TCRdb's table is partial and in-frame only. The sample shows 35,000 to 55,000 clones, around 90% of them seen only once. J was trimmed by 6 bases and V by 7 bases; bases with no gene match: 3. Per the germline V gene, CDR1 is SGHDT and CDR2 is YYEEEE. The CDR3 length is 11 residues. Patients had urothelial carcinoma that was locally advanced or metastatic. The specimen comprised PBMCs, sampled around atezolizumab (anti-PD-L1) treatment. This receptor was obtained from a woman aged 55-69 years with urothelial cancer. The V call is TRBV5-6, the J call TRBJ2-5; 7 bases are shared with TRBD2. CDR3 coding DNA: TGTGCCAGCGGGAGGGGACAGACCCAGTACTTC. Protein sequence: CASGRGQTQYF.